This TCR beta chain was captured in a study of Tregs in tolerant kidney transplant recipients. The protocol was immunoSEQ multiplex PCR, while the TCRdb copy is restricted to in-frame clones and leaves out a portion. The table records tens of thousands of clones, 84% of them present only once. In this sample, this clone turned up a few times. Its matching antigen is unknown. Notes on the study in general: Validation in larger populations is needed because few patients were studied.

The germline V gene encodes CDR1 SGHDN and CDR2 FVKESK. The CDR3 has 18 residues. The ends lost 1 base at V and 5 bases at J; junction bases unmatched: 11. Thawed PBMCs were FACS-sorted into unstimulated CD4+CD25+CD127- regulatory T cells, CD4+CD25- non-regulatory cells, CD4 and CD8 cells. The material sequenced was CD4+ T cells from blood. The rearrangement joins TRBV14 to TRBJ2-2; 9 bases are a match to TRBD1. The clonotype comes from a human donor in good health. CDR3 protein: CASSQALGTGLLTGELFF. The CDR3 nucleotides are TGTGCCAGCAGCCAAGCCTTAGGGACAGGGCTTTTGACCGGGGAGCTGTTTTTT.